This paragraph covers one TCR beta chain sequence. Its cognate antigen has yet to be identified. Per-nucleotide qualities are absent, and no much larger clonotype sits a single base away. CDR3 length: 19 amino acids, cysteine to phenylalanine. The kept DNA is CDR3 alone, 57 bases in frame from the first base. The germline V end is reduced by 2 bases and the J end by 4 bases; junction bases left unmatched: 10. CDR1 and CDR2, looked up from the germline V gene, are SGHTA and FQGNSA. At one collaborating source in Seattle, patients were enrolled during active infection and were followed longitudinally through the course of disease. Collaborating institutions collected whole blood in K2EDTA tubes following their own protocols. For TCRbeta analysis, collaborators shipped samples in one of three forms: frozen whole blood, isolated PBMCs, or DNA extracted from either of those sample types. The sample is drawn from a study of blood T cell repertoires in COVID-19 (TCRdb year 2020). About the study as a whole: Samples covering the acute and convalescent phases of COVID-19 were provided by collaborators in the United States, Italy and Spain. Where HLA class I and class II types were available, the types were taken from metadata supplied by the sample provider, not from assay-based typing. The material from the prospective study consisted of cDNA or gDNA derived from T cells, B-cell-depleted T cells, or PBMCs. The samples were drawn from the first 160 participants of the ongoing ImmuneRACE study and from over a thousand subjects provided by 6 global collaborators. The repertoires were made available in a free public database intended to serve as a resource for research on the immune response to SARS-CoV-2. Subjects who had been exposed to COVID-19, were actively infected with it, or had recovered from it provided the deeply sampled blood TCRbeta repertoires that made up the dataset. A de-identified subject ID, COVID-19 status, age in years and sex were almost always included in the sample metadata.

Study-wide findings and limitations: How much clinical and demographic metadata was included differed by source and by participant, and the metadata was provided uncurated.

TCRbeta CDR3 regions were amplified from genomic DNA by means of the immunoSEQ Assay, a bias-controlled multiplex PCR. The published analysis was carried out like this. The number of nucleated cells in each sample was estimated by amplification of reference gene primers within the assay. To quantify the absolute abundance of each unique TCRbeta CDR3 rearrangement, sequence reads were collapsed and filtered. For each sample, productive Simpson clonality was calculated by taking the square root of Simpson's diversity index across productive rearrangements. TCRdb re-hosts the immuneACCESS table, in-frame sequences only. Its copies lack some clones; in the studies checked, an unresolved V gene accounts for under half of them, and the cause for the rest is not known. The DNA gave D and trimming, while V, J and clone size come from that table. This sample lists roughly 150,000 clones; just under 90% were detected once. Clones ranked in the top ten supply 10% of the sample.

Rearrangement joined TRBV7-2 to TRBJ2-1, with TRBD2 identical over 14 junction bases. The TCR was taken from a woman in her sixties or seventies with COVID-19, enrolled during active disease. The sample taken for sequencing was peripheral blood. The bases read TGTGCCAGCAGCTTATCGGGACTAGCGGGGGACTACATATACAATGAGCAGTTCTTC. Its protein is CASSLSGLAGDYIYNEQFF.